The clone carrying this TCR beta chain was found a few times. Only in-frame clones appear in the TCRdb table, and some are missing; sequencing was by immunoSEQ multiplex PCR. This sample has 150,000 to 200,000 clones; 92% occur once, and the top ten carry roughly 0.7%. The data originate from a study of control samples from healthy donors and cancer patients. The CDR3 covers 15 residues. V lost 1 base and J lost 5, with 10 bases in between. Germline CDR1 KGHDR, CDR2 SFDVKD. The chain recombines TRBV24-1 with TRBJ2-2; D is unclear. Sequencing input: blood. The TCR was taken from a woman aged 25 to 39 in good health. This chain's CDR3 is CATSDLGQPTGELFF. CDR3 in DNA: TGTGCCACCAGTGATTTAGGGCAGCCTACCGGGGAGCTGTTTTTT.